Below are 24 T cell receptor beta chains sequenced from a single sample in a study of blood T cell repertoires in COVID-19. Data came from immunoSEQ multiplex PCR; TCRdb stores just in-frame clones and leaves some out. The sample yields fewer than 250,000 clones, about 89% seen once. Sequenced material: peripheral blood. These receptors were collected from a woman in her 40s with acute or convalescent COVID-19.

The chain couples TRBV18 to TRBJ1-1; D is possibly TRBD1 (6 bases). Germline CDR1 is KGHSH and CDR2 is LQKENI. V was shortened by 4 bases and J by 1 base, with 7 bases between the two germline ends. The CDR3 spans 13 residues. Here the CDR3 DNA reads TGTGCCAGCTCACAGGGGGAGAACACTGAAGCTTTCTTT. Translation: CASSQGENTEAFF.

J is TRBJ2-1 and V is TRBV5-1, with 9 bases lining up with TRBD2. With V trimmed by 0 bases and J by 5 bases, 3 bases remained unmatched. Germline loops: CDR1 SGHRS, CDR2 YFSETQ. The CDR3 loop spans 15 amino acids. The CDR3 DNA sequence: TGCGCCAGCAGCTTGGTGGTAGCGGGGGACAATGAGCAGTTCTTC. Protein: CASSLVVAGDNEQFF.

The rearrangement joins TRBV7-2 to TRBJ1-5; a possible D gene is TRBD1 (6 bases). The CDR3 totals 14 residues. Per germline, CDR1 SGHTA and CDR2 FQGNSA. With 5 bases removed from V and 2 bases from J, the gap between germline ends came to 10 bases. The CDR3 sequence is CASSPNRGNQPQHF. The CDR3 DNA reads as TGTGCCAGCAGCCCTAACAGGGGCAATCAGCCCCAGCATTTT.

The chain recombines TRBV19 with TRBJ2-3; TRBD2 matches 14 bases. The CDR3 spans 20 residues. V shed 4 bases and J 5 bases; nucleotides not matched to a gene: 17. CDR1 and CDR2 (germline): LNHDA, SQIVND (reference sequence). The CDR3 is CASSTTFTVRLAGGGDTQYF. CDR3 nucleotide sequence: TGTGCCAGTAGTACCACCTTCACCGTCAGACTAGCGGGGGGGGGAGATACGCAGTATTTT.

J is TRBJ1-5 and V is TRBV27; no firm D call. This CDR3 has 14 residues. V gave up 0 bases and J gave up 5 bases, with 8 bases separating them. Germline lookup yields CDR1 MNHEY and CDR2 SMNVEV (reference sequence). The CDR3 nucleotides read TGTGCCAGCAGTTTATCAGCTTACGATCAGCCCCAGCATTTT. It yields the protein CASSLSAYDQPQHF.

V gene TRBV18 combines with J gene TRBJ2-4; possible D gene TRBD2, 6 bases. The CDR3 covers 14 residues. The V end was cut by 0 bases, the J end by 9 bases, with 12 bases between. The germline V gene encodes CDR1 KGHSH and CDR2 LQKENI. CDR3 bases: TGTGCCAGCTCACCACCTGCGGGGCCCTTCATTCAGTACTTC. This encodes CASSPPAGPFIQYF.

This rearrangement joins TRBV10-3 to TRBJ1-1; D not resolved. V was clipped by 6 bases and J by 1 base, with 6 bases between them. Germline loops: CDR1 ENHRY, CDR2 SYGVKD. This CDR3 has 12 residues. The CDR3: CAISRGNTEAFF. The CDR3 DNA reads TGTGCCATCAGCCGAGGGAACACTGAAGCTTTCTTT.

This clone was detected a few times. The chain joins TRBV5-8 to TRBJ1-2, with D possibly TRBD1 on 5 matching bases. V was pared by 4 bases and J by 4 bases, with 20 bases between. From germline, CDR1 is SGHTS and CDR2 YDEGEE. The CDR3 is made up of 16 amino acids. The CDR3, as DNA: TGTGCCAGCAGCCCGAATTGGGGCCAGGAGGGCTATGGCTACACCTTC. Translation: CASSPNWGQEGYGYTF. Filled out from reference TRBV5-8 and TRBJ1-2, the complete variable domain reads EAGVTQSPTHLIKTRGQQATLRCSPISGHTSVYWYQQALGLGLQFLLWYDEGEERNRGNFPPRFSGRQFPNYSSELNVNALELEDSALYLCASSPNWGQEGYGYTFGSGTRLTVV.

This chain links TRBV7-2 with TRBJ2-3; tentatively, D is TRBD1 (7 bases). V lost 1 base to trimming and J lost 0 bases, with 11 bases between them. Germline V gene sequence: CDR1 SGHTA, CDR2 FQGNSA. The CDR3 sequence is 16 residues long. The CDR3 bases are TGTGCCAGCAGCTTAGGGGCAGGGGGGAGCACAGATACGCAGTATTTT. Its translation: CASSLGAGGSTDTQYF.

The chain recombines TRBV11-3 with TRBJ1-1, with TRBD1 identical over 7 bases. The CDR3 is made up of 12 amino acids. From germline, CDR1 is SGHNT and CDR2 YENEEA. With V trimmed by 5 bases and J by 8 bases, 5 bases remained unmatched. CDR3 sequence reads: CASSRTGTEAFF. The CDR3 DNA sequence: TGTGCCAGCAGCCGGACAGGTACAGAAGCTTTCTTT.

The rearrangement joins TRBV19 to TRBJ1-4, with 8 bases aligning to TRBD1. The germline V gene has CDR1 LNHDA and CDR2 SQIVND (reference sequence). The CDR3 runs 15 residues. V gave up 3 bases and J gave up 8 bases; unmatched junction bases: 8. CDR3 DNA: TGTGCCAGTAGTATTAGGCGGACAGGGAACGAAAAACTGTTTTTT. Protein sequence: CASSIRRTGNEKLFF.

The chain uses TRBV11-2 and TRBJ2-1; 9 bases align to TRBD2. The CDR3 covers 14 residues. Germline assignment: CDR1 SGHAT and CDR2 FQNNGV. Trimming cost V 6 bases and J 8 bases; bases outside gene matches: 8. The DNA for the CDR3 is TGTGCCAGCAGGGGGCCGGGACTAGCCCATGAGCAGTTCTTC. Protein sequence: CASRGPGLAHEQFF.

The rearrangement joins TRBV18 to TRBJ2-7; 7 nucleotides match TRBD2. The CDR3 runs to 15 residues. The V gene end was trimmed by 1 base and the J gene end by 5 bases; junction bases not matched to a gene: 8. CDR1 is KGHSH and CDR2 is LQKENI in the germline V gene. The CDR3 is CASSPQRETSHEQYV. The CDR3 bases are TGTGCCAGCTCACCACAGCGGGAAACGAGCCACGAGCAGTACGTC.

The CDR3: CASRPRGAYTEAFF. Written as DNA, the CDR3 is TGTGCCAGCAGACCCCGGGGGGCGTACACTGAAGCTTTCTTT. The V call is TRBV6-5, the J call TRBJ1-1; TRBD1 is a possible D gene (6 bases). With 6 bases removed from V and 3 bases from J, the gap between germline ends came to 14 bases. Looked up from germline, CDR1 is MNHEY and CDR2 is SVGAGI. The CDR3 runs to 14 residues.

The V gene is TRBV7-6, the J gene TRBJ2-5; D is ambiguous. This CDR3 is built from 13 residues. The germline CDR1 and CDR2 sequences are SGHVS and FNYEAQ. V was shortened by 1 base and J by 3 bases, with 6 bases between the two germline ends. The CDR3 sequence: CASSLGPKETQYF. CDR3 in DNA: TGTGCCAGCAGCTTAGGTCCCAAAGAGACCCAGTACTTC.

The chain couples TRBV27 to TRBJ1-4, with a tentative D call TRBD1 (5 bases). Between the trimmed V and J ends, which lost 5 bases and 5 bases, there was a span of 15 bases. In germline, CDR1 is MNHEY, CDR2 SMNVEV (reference sequence). The CDR3 sequence is 15 residues long. The CDR3 is CASSPPMAGNEKLFF. The CDR3 nucleotides are TGTGCCAGCAGTCCCCCCATGGCAGGGAATGAAAAACTGTTTTTT.

This chain links TRBV13 with TRBJ2-3; 8 nucleotides align to TRBD2. The CDR3 contains 17 residues. From germline, CDR1 is PRHDT and CDR2 FYEKMQ (reference sequence). With 5 bases clipped from V and 2 bases from J, the junction kept 12 bases outside the gene matches. The DNA of the CDR3 is TGTGCCAGCAGCCCACCTGGCAGCGGGGGAAACACAGATACGCAGTATTTT. Encoded protein: CASSPPGSGGNTDTQYF.

The chain links TRBV6-2 or TRBV6-3 to TRBJ2-2, with D possibly TRBD1 on 6 matching bases. The V and J ends lost 5 bases and 4 bases respectively, with 14 bases between them. Germline V gene data show CDR1 as MNHEY and CDR2 as SVGEGT. CDR3 length: 15 residues. CDR3 nucleotide sequence: TGTGCCAGCAGTCAAAAGGGGGTTGGCACCGGGGAGCTGTTTTTT. Protein sequence: CASSQKGVGTGELFF.

This clone showed up just once. The chain joins TRBV29-1 to TRBJ2-1; weak D call: TRBD1 (5 bases). The germline gives CDR1 SQVTM, CDR2 ANQGSEA. The CDR3 is made up of 15 amino acids. V lost 2 bases and J lost 1, with 12 bases in between. The CDR3 coding sequence is TGCAGCGTTGAAAGGGGATCGGGTTCCTACAATGAGCAGTTCTTC. It yields the protein CSVERGSGSYNEQFF.

On this clone: The same CDR3 also results from other DNA sequences found in this sample. This sequence joins TRBV19 and TRBJ1-5, with D perhaps TRBD1 (5 bases). CDR3 length: 14 residues. CDR1 and CDR2 (germline): LNHDA, SQIVND (reference sequence). Trimming cost V 3 bases and J 7 bases, with 13 bases left between them. The CDR3 DNA is TGTGCCAGTAGTATTGGGCAGGGAGGGCAGCCCCAGCATTTT. This encodes CASSIGQGGQPQHF.

This clone was seen a few times. J is TRBJ1-4 and V is TRBV11-2, with 7 nucleotides matching TRBD1. Per the germline V gene, CDR1 is SGHAT and CDR2 is FQNNGV. V trimming: 5 bases; J trimming: 6 bases; junction bases outside the gene matches: 3. The CDR3 sequence is 13 residues long. CDR3 in amino acids: CASSRTGDEKLFF. CDR3 DNA: TGTGCCAGCAGCCGTACAGGGGATGAAAAACTGTTTTTT.

The V and J genes are TRBV5-1 and TRBJ2-3, with D unclear. CDR3 length equals 15 residues. Germline lookup yields CDR1 SGHRS and CDR2 YFSETQ. The V end was cut by 0 bases, the J end by 1 base, with 9 bases between. CDR3 protein: CASSLGNQGTDTQYF. The CDR3 DNA reads as TGCGCCAGCAGCTTGGGAAATCAGGGCACAGATACGCAGTATTTT. Looking up the rest from reference TRBV5-1 and TRBJ2-3 gives the full variable domain: KAGVTQTPRYLIKTRGQQVTLSCSPISGHRSVSWYQQTPGQGLQFLFEYFSETQRNKGNFPGRFSGRQFSNSRSEMNVSTLELGDSALYLCASSLGNQGTDTQYFGPGTRLTVL.

The chain employs TRBV30 and TRBJ1-1; no reliable D call. Germline CDR1 reads GTSNPN; CDR2 reads SVGIG (reference sequence). Trimming removed 3 bases from V and 0 bases from J, with 8 bases in between. The CDR3 length is 13 residues. The CDR3 here is CAWRSNLNTEAFF. The CDR3, as DNA: TGTGCCTGGAGATCCAATTTGAACACTGAAGCTTTCTTT.

The chain combines TRBV5-1 with TRBJ1-1; TRBD1 is a possible D gene (5 bases). The germline gives CDR1 SGHRS, CDR2 YFSETQ. The length of the CDR3 is 14 residues. V dropped 3 bases and J dropped 7 bases, with 16 bases sitting between them. For the CDR3, the DNA is TGCGCCAGCAGCTGGAAGGGCAGGGATGGTGAAGCTTTCTTT. This encodes CASSWKGRDGEAFF.